This T cell receptor beta chain was captured in a study of shared clonotypes between healthy human individuals. The study's findings and limits: In general, naive subsets displayed greater estimated richness than memory subsets did.

This table comes from immunoSEQ multiplex PCR, and its TCRdb copy is limited to in-frame clones, with some not included. The sample has some 2 million clones, about 95% seen once. Germline-derived CDR1 and CDR2 are SGHVS and FQNEAQ. Trimming took 5 bases from V and 5 from J, leaving 8 bases between them. CDR3 size: 12 residues. For this clone: The antigen is undetermined.

Naive-designated CD8 cells lacked CD45RO, were positively enriched for CCR7, and omitted terminally differentiated effector memory CD45RA+ cells. The sample taken for sequencing was naive CD8+ T cells sorted from blood. The chain uses TRBV7-8 and TRBJ2-3; the D is unclear. The clonotype was recovered from a man between 18 and 29 years old in good health. The CDR3 spells CASSRQVDTQYF. The CDR3 region has the DNA TGTGCCAGCAGCCGACAAGTAGATACGCAGTATTTT. Using reference TRBV7-8 and TRBJ2-3 for the parts outside the CDR3, the full variable domain is GAGVSQSPRYKVAKRGQDVALRCDPISGHVSLFWYQQALGQGPEFLTYFQNEAQLDKSGLPSDRFFAERPEGSVSTLKIQRTQQEDSAVYLCASSRQVDTQYFGPGTRLTVL.